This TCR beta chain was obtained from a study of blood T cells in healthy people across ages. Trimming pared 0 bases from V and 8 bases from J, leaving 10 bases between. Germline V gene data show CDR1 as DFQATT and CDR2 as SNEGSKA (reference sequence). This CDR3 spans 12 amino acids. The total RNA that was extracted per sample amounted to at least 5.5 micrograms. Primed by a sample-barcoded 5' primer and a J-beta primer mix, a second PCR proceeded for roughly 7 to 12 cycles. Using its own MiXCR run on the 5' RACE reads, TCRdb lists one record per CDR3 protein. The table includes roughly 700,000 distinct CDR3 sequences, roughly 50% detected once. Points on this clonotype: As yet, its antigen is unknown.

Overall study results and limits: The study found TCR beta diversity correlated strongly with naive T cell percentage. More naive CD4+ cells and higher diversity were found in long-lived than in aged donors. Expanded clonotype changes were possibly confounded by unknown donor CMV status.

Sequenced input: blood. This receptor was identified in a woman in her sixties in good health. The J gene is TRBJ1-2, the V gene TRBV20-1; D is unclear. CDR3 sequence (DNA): TGCAGTGCTAGAGATCAAATGAGCGGCTACACCTTC. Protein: CSARDQMSGYTF.